These T cell receptor beta chains were read from a single sample in a study of T cells in Graves' hyperthyroidism and ophthalmopathy. A single record per CDR3 protein comes from TCRdb applying MiXCR to the multiplex PCR reads. This sample has about 400,000 distinct CDR3 sequences, with 15% found just once. Sample: blood. These TCRs come from a woman in her fifties or sixties with Graves' ophthalmopathy. Each CDR3 is given with its conserved first and last residue. A D gene is named only where the DNA matches it firmly.

CASARDREAYEQYF,TRBV6-1,TRBD1
CASSPGFTYEQYF,TRBV7-9,.
CSARDGRTYGYTF,TRBV20-1,.
CASSQEGSGQPQHF,TRBV3-1,.
CASSLTSGRSSYEQYF,TRBV4-1,TRBD2
CASSPQPRGWETQYF,TRBV6-1,.
CASSYEGTGANVLTF,TRBV6-5,.
CASSRKGEGFF,TRBV28,.
CASRQNYGYTF,TRBV28,.
CASSLTGTSGEYEQYF,TRBV5-1,TRBD2
CASSEEDHLGTEAFF,TRBV2,.